This TCR beta chain originates from a study of control samples from healthy donors and cancer patients. Repertoires were generated with immunoSEQ multiplex PCR, while TCRdb's copy carries only in-frame clones and drops some. Altogether 150,000 to 200,000 clones are present, around 91% being singletons, with the ten largest covering about 1.4%. CDR3 size: 18 residues. With V trimmed by 4 bases and J by 3 bases, 16 bases remained unmatched. Germline V lookup: CDR1 KGHDR, CDR2 SFDVKD. This receptor was taken from a woman between 50 and 59 years old in good health. This sequence joins TRBV24-1 and TRBJ2-7; 8 bases align to TRBD1. Sequenced input: blood. The CDR3, as DNA: TGTGCCACCAGTGACAGCCGGCCTCGGACAGGGTCCTTCTACGAGCAGTACTTC. It translates to CATSDSRPRTGSFYEQYF.